These T cell receptor beta chains were read from a single sample in a study of Ad26.COV2.S vaccination and SARS-CoV-2 variants. Data came from immunoSEQ multiplex PCR; TCRdb stores just in-frame clones and leaves some out. The top ten hold roughly 13% of the sample, which has 510,000 or so clones, around 85% seen once. The material sequenced was peripheral blood, taken in a trial of Ad26.COV2.S vaccine versus placebo. The receptors originated from a person aged 18-60 years who received the Ad26.COV2.S COVID-19 vaccine or a placebo. Each CDR3 is given with its conserved first and last residue. D genes are given only for firm matches. Size values are once, few and many counts, or a class for expanded clones, and some rows have none.

TRBD2	TRBV18	TRBJ2-7	-	CASSQDGGRAPYEQYF	TGTGCCAGCTCTCAGGACGGCGGGAGGGCCCCCTACGAGCAGTACTTC
-	TRBV2	TRBJ2-1	-	CASGTFQFGEQFF	TGTGCCAGCGGTACCTTTCAATTTGGTGAGCAGTTCTTC
-	TRBV9	TRBJ1-2	-	CASSVDQVNYGYTF	TGTGCCAGCAGCGTAGATCAGGTTAACTATGGCTACACCTTC
-	TRBV19	TRBJ1-6	-	CASSIGTDSPLHF	TGTGCCAGTAGTATTGGGACCGATTCACCCCTCCACTTT
-	TRBV11-2	TRBJ2-1	-	CASSLVRVGIHEQFF	TGTGCCAGCAGCTTAGTGAGGGTAGGGATCCATGAGCAGTTCTTC
TRBD2	TRBV29-1	TRBJ2-3	-	CSVEDPRTSGRTDTQYF	TGCAGCGTTGAAGATCCCCGGACTAGCGGGAGAACAGATACGCAGTATTTT
TRBD1	TRBV7-2	TRBJ2-3	-	CASSLRWQGATDTQYF	TGTGCCAGCAGCTTAAGGTGGCAGGGGGCTACAGATACGCAGTATTTT
-	TRBV7-9	TRBJ2-7	once	CASSSPLSYEQYF	TGTGCCAGCAGCTCCCCATTATCCTACGAGCAGTACTTC
-	TRBV12-3/TRBV12-4	TRBJ2-7	-	CASSLAGGYEQYF	TGTGCCAGCAGTTTAGCTGGAGGCTACGAGCAGTACTTC
-	TRBV12-3/TRBV12-4	TRBJ1-2	-	CASTGANYGYTF	TGTGCCAGCACCGGGGCTAACTATGGCTACACCTTC
TRBD1	TRBV4-2	TRBJ1-3	-	CASSQEMVGQGRLSSGNTIYF	TGTGCCAGCAGCCAAGAGATGGTGGGACAGGGCCGACTAAGCTCTGGAAACACCATATATTTT